This T cell receptor beta chain was identified in a study of blood T cell repertoires in COVID-19. Profiling relied on immunoSEQ multiplex PCR, and the TCRdb table lists in-frame clones only, not all of them. The data contain 50,000 or so clones, 65% to 85% of them seen just once; the ten biggest clones take up 16%. Germline V gene sequence: CDR1 MNHEY, CDR2 SVGAGI. CDR3 length: 16 residues. V lost 0 bases, J lost 3 bases, and 14 bases lay in between. The sample taken for sequencing was peripheral blood. The V gene is TRBV6-5, the J gene TRBJ2-5, with a weak D call TRBD1 (6 bases). The source is a man aged 35 to 55 with acute or convalescent COVID-19. CDR3 amino acids: CASSYSGTRIKETQYF. CDR3 coding DNA: TGTGCCAGCAGTTACTCCGGGACAAGAATTAAAGAGACCCAGTACTTC.